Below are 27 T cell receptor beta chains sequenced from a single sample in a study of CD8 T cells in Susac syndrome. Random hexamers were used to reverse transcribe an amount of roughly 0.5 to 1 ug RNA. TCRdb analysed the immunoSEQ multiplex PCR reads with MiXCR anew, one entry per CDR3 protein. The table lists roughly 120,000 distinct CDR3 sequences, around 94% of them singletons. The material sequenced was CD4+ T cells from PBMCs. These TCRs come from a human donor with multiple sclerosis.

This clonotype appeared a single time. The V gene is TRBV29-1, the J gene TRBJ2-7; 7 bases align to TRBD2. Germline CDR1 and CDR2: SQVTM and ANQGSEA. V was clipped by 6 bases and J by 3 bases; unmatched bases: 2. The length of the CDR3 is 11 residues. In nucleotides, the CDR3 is TGCAGCGTGGGGGACTACTACGAGCAGTACTTC. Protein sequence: CSVGDYYEQYF.

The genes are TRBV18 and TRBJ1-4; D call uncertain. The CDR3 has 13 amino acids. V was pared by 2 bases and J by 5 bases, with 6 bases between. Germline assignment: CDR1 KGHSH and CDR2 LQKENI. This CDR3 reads CASSPGVNEKLFF. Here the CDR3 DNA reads TGTGCCAGCTCACCAGGGGTAAATGAAAAACTGTTTTTT.

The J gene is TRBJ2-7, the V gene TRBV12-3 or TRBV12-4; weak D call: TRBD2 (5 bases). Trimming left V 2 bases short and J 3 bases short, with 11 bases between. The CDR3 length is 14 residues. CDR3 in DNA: TGTGCCAGCAGTTTAATTTCGGGGTTCTACGAGCAGTACTTC. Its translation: CASSLISGFYEQYF.

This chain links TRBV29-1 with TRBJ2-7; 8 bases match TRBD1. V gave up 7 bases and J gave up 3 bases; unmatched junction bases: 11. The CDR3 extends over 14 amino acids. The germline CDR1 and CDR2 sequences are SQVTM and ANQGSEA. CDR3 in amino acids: CSAKPDRADYEQYF. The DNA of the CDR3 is TGCAGCGCTAAACCGGACAGGGCTGACTACGAGCAGTACTTC.

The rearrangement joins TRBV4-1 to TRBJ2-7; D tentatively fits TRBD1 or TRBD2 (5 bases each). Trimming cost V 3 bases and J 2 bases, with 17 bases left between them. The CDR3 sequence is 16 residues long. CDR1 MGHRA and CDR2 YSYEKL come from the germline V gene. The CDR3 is CASSQPGRQTPYEQYF. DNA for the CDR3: TGCGCCAGCAGCCAGCCGGGACGCCAGACGCCCTACGAGCAGTACTTC.

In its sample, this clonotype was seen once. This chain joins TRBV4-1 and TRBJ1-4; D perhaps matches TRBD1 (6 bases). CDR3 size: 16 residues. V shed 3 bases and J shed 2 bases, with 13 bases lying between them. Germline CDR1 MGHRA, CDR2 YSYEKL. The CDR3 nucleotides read TGCGCCAGCAGCCAGTTTCCTGGGGGCACTAATGAAAAACTGTTTTTT. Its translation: CASSQFPGGTNEKLFF.

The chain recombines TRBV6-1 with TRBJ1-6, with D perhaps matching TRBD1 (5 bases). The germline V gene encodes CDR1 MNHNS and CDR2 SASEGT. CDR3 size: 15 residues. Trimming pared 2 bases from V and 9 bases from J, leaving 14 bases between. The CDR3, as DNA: TGTGCCAGCAGTGAAACGGGGCAGGGCGCTTCACCCCTCCACTTT. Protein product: CASSETGQGASPLHF.

In DNA form, the CDR3 reads TGTGCCAGCAGCCCCTCCATAACAGGGCAGAGGAGCTATGGCTACACCTTC. Translating it yields CASSPSITGQRSYGYTF. The V and J genes are TRBV7-2 and TRBJ1-2; tentatively, D is TRBD1 (6 bases). V was trimmed by 5 bases and J by 4 bases, leaving 23 bases between them. CDR1 is SGHTA and CDR2 is FQGNSA in the germline V gene. The CDR3 consists of 17 residues.

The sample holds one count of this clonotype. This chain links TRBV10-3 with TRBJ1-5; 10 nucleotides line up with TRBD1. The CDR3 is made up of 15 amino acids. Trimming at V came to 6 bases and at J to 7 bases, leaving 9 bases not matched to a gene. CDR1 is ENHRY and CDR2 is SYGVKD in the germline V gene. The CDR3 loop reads CAISAGQGMEQPQHF. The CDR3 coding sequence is TGTGCCATCAGCGCGGGACAGGGGATGGAGCAGCCCCAGCATTTT.

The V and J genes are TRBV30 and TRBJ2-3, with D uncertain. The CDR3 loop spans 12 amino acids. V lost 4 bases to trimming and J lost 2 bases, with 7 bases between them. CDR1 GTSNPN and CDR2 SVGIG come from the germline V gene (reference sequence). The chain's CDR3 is CAWTPITDTQYF. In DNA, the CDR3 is TGTGCCTGGACCCCGATCACAGATACGCAGTATTTT.

Here the CDR3 DNA reads TGTGCCAGCAGTTCCGGGACTACTTACTACGAGCAGTACTTC. Translated, it gives CASSSGTTYYEQYF. The genes are TRBV5-4 and TRBJ2-7; 7 positions match TRBD2. The CDR3 runs 14 residues. Germline V gives CDR1 SGHNT, CDR2 YYREEE (reference sequence). The J segment lost 3 bases and the V segment lost 5 bases, leaving 8 bases of the junction unmatched.

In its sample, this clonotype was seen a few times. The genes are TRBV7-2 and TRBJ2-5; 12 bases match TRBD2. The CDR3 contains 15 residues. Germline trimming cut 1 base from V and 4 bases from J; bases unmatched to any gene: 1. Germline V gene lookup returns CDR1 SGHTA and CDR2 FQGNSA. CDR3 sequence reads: CASSLGLAGVETQYF. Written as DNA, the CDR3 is TGTGCCAGCAGCTTAGGACTAGCGGGGGTAGAGACCCAGTACTTC. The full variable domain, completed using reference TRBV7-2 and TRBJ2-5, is GAGVSQSPSNKVTEKGKDVELRCDPISGHTALYWYRQSLGQGLEFLIYFQGNSAPDKSGLPSDRFSAERTGGSVSTLTIQRTQQEDSAVYLCASSLGLAGVETQYFGPGTRLLVL.

CDR3: CASCQAGRSGANVLTF. The CDR3 DNA sequence: TGTGCCAGCTGTCAGGCAGGTCGGTCGGGGGCCAACGTCCTGACTTTC. This rearrangement joins TRBV6-1 to TRBJ2-6; D is ambiguous. This CDR3 contains 16 residues. Germline assignment: CDR1 MNHNS and CDR2 SASEGT. The V gene lost 8 bases and the J gene lost 4 bases, with 18 bases spanning the gap.

The CDR3 region is CASSTRDNSNYGYTF. The CDR3 nucleotides are TGCGCCAGCAGCACAAGGGACAATTCTAACTATGGCTACACCTTC. The chain links TRBV5-1 to TRBJ1-2; D possibly corresponds to TRBD1 (6 bases). The V and J ends lost 4 bases and 0 bases respectively, with 13 bases between them. Germline V lookup: CDR1 SGHRS, CDR2 YFSETQ. The CDR3 extends over 15 amino acids. The complete variable domain, with remaining parts taken from reference TRBV5-1 and TRBJ1-2, reads KAGVTQTPRYLIKTRGQQVTLSCSPISGHRSVSWYQQTPGQGLQFLFEYFSETQRNKGNFPGRFSGRQFSNSRSEMNVSTLELGDSALYLCASSTRDNSNYGYTFGSGTRLTVV.

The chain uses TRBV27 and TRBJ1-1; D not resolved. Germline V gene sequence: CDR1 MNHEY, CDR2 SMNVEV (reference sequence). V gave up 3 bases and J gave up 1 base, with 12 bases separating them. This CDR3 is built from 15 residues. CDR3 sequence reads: CASSFGQLRNTEAFF. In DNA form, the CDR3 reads TGTGCCAGCAGTTTTGGTCAGTTGAGGAACACTGAAGCTTTCTTT.

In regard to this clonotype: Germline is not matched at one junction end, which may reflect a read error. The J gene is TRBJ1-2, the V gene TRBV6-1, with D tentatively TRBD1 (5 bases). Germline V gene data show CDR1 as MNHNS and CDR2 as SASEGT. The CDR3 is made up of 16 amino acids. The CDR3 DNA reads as TGTGCCAGCAGTCGTCAGCCTCCCGTGCGGGACTATGGCCACACCTTC. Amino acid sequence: CASSRQPPVRDYGHTF.

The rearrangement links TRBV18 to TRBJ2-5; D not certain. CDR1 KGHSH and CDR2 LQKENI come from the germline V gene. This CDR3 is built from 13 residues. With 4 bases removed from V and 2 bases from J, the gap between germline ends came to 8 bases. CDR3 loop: CASSLDVQETQYF. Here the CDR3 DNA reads TGTGCCAGCTCACTTGACGTTCAAGAGACCCAGTACTTC.

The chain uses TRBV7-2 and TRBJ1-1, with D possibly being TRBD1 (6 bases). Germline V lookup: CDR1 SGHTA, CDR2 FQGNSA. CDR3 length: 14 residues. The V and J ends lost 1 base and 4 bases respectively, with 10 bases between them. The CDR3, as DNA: TGTGCCAGCAGCTTAGTACAGGGAGGCACTGAAGCTTTCTTT. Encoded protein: CASSLVQGGTEAFF.

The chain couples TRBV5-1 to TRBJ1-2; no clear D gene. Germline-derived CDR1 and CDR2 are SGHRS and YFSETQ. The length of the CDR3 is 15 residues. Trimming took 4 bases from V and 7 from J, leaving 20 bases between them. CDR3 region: CASSPTTPIDGGYTF. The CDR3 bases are TGCGCCAGCAGCCCGACTACTCCTATTGATGGTGGCTACACCTTC.

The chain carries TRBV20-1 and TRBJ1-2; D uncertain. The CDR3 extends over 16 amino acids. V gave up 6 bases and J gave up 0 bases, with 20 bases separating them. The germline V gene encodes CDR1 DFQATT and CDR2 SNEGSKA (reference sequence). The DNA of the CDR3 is TGCAGTGCCCGTAACCCCCTTAGCGGGGCTAACTATGGCTACACCTTC. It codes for CSARNPLSGANYGYTF.

This CDR3 reads CASSLGNRGVGNGYTF. The CDR3 region has the DNA TGTGCCAGCAGCTTAGGGAACAGGGGCGTTGGGAATGGCTACACCTTC. J is TRBJ1-2 and V is TRBV7-2; 7 bases line up with TRBD1. The CDR3 loop spans 16 amino acids. CDR1 is SGHTA and CDR2 is FQGNSA in the germline V gene. The ends lost 1 base at V and 6 bases at J; junction bases unmatched: 11.

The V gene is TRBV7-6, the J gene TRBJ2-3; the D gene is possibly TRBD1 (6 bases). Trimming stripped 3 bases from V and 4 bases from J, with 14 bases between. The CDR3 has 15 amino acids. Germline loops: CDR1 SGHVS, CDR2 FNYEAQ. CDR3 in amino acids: CASSFGGRGSDTQYF. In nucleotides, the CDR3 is TGTGCCAGCAGCTTTGGGGGCAGGGGCTCAGATACGCAGTATTTT. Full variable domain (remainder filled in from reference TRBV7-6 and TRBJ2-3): GAGVSQSPRYKVTKRGQDVALRCDPISGHVSLYWYRQALGQGPEFLTYFNYEAQQDKSGLPNDRFSAERPEGSISTLTIQRTEQRDSAMYRCASSFGGRGSDTQYFGPGTRLTVL.

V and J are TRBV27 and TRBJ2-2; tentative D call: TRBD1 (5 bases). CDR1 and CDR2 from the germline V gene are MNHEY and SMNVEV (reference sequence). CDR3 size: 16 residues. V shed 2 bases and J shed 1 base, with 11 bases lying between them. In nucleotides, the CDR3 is TGTGCCAGCAGTTTAGAGGTCAGGGTGAACACCGGGGAGCTGTTTTTT. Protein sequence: CASSLEVRVNTGELFF.

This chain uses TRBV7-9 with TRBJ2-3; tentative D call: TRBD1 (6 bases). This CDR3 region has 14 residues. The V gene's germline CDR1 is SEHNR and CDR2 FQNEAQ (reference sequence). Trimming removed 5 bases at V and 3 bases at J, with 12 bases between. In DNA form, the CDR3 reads TGTGCCAGCAGCCACCCACAGGGAACAGATACGCAGTATTTT. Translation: CASSHPQGTDTQYF.

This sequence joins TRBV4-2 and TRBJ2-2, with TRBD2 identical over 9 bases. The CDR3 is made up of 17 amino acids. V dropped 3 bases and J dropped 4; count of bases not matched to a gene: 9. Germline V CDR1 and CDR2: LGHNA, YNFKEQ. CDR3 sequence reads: CASSQPGLASGTGELFF. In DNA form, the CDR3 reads TGTGCCAGCAGCCAGCCGGGACTAGCTTCGGGCACCGGGGAGCTGTTTTTT.

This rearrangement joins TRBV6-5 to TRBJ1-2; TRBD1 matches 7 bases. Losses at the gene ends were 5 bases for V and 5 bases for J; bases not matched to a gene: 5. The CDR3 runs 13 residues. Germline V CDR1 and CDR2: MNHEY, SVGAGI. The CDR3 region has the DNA TGTGCCAGCAGTGTTAGGGGGCGGTATGGCTACACCTTC. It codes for CASSVRGRYGYTF.

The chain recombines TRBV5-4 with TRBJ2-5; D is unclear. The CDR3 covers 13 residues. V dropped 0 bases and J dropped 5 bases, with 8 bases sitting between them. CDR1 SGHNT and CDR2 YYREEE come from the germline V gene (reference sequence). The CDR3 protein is CASSLDIQETQYF. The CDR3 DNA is TGTGCCAGCAGCTTGGACATCCAGGAGACCCAGTACTTC.